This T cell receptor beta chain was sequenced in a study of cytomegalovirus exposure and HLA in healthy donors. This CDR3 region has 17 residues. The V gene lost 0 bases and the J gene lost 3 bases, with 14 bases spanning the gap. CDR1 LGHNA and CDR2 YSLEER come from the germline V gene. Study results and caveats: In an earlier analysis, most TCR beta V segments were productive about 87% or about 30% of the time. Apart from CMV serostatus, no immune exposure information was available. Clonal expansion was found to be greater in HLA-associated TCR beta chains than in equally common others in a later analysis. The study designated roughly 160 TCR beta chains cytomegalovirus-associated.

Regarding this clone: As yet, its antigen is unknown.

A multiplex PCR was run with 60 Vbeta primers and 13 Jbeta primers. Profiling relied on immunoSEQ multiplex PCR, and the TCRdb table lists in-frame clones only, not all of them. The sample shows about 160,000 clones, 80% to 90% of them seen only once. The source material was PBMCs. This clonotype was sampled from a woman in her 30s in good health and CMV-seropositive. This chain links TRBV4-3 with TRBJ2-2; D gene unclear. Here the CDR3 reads CASSQDNFGGHTGELFF. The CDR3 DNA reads TGCGCCAGCAGCCAAGATAATTTCGGTGGGCACACCGGGGAGCTGTTTTTT.